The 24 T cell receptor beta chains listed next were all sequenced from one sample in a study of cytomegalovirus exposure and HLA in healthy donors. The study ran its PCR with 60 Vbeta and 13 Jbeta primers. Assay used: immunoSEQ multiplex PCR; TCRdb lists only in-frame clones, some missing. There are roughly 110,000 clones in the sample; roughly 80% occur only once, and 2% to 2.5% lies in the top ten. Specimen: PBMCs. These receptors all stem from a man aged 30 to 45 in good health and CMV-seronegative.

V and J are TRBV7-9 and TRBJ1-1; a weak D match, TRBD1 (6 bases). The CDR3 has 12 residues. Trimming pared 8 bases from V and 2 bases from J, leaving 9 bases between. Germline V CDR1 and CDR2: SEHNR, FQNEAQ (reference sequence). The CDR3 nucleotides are TGTGCCAGCGGGACACCCAACACTGAAGCTTTCTTT. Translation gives CASGTPNTEAFF.

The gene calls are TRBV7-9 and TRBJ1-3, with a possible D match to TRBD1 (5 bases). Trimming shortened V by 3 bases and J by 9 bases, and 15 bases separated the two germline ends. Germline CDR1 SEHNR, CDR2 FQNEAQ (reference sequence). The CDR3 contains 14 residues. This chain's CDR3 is CASSLGLHIGTIYF. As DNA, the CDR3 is TGTGCCAGCAGCTTGGGACTGCACATCGGCACCATATATTTT.

The CDR3 region has the DNA TGTGCCAGCAGCTTATCGGGGTCTCCGGGGGGCGAGCAGTACTTC. Translation: CASSLSGSPGGEQYF. The gene calls are TRBV9 and TRBJ2-7; TRBD2 aligns across 7 bases. The CDR3 is 15 amino acids. Germline assignment: CDR1 SGDLS and CDR2 YYNGEE. The ends lost 4 bases at V and 6 bases at J; junction bases unmatched: 13.

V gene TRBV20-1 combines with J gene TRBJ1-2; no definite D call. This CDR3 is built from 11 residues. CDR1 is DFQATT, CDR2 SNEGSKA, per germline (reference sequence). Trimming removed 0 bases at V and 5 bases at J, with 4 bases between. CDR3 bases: TGCAGTGCTAGAGATCCATATGGCTACACCTTC. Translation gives CSARDPYGYTF.

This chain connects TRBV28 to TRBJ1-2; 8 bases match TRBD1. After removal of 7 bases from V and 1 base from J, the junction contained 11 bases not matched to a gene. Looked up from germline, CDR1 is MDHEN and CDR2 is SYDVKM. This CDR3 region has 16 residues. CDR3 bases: TGTGCCAGCAACACCGGAGCCACAGGGGGTAACTATGGCTACACCTTC. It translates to CASNTGATGGNYGYTF.

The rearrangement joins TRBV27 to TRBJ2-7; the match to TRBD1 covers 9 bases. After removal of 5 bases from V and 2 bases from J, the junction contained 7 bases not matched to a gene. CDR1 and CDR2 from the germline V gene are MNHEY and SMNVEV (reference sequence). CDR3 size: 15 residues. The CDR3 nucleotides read TGTGCCAGCAGTGTCGCCGGGACAGGGACCTACGAGCAGTACTTC. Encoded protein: CASSVAGTGTYEQYF.

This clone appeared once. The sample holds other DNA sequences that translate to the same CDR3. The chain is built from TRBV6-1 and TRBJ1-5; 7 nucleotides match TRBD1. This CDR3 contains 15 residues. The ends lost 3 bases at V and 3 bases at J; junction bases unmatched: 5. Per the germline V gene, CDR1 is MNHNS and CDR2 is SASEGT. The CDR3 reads CASSDLGQLNQPQHF. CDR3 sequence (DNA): TGTGCCAGCAGTGATCTGGGACAGCTCAATCAGCCCCAGCATTTT.

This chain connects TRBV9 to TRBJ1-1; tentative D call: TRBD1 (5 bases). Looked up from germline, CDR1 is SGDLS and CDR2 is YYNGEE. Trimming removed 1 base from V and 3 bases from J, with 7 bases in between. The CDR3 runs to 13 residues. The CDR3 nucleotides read TGTGCCAGCAGCGTAATAGGGGACACTGAAGCTTTCTTT. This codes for CASSVIGDTEAFF. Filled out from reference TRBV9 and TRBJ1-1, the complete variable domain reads DSGVTQTPKHLITATGQRVTLRCSPRSGDLSVYWYQQSLDQGLQFLIQYYNGEERAKGNILERFSAQQFPDLHSELNLSSLELGDSALYFCASSVIGDTEAFFGQGTRLTVV.

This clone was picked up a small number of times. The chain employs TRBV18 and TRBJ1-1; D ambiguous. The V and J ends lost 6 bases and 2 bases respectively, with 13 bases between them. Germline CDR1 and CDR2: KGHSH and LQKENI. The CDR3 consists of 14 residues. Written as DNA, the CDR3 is TGTGCCAGCTCCCAGGTACCGGGAAACACTGAAGCTTTCTTT. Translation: CASSQVPGNTEAFF.

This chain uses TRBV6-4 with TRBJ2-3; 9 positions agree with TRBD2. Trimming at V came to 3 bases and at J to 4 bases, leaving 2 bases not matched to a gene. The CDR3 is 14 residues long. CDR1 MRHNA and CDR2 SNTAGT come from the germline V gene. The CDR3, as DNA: TGTGCCAGCAGTGAGCGGGAGGGCCCAGATACGCAGTATTTT. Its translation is CASSEREGPDTQYF.

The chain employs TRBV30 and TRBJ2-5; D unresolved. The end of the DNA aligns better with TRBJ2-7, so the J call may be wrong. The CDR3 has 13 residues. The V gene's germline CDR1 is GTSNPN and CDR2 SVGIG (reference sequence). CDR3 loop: CAWTRQAVGEQYF. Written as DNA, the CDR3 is TGTGCCTGGACCAGGCAGGCCGTTGGCGAGCAGTACTTC.

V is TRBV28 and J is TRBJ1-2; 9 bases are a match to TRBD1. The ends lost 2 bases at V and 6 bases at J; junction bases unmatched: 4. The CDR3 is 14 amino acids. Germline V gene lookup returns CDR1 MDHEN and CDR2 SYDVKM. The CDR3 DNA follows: TGTGCCAGCAGTTTAGGACAGGGGATGAATGGCTACACCTTC. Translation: CASSLGQGMNGYTF.

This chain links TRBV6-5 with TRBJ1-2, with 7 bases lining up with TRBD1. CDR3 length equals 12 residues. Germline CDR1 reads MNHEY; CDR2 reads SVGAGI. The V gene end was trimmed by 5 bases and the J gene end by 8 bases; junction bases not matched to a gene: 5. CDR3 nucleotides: TGTGCCAGCAGTCCAGGGGGGATAGGCTACACCTTC. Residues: CASSPGGIGYTF.

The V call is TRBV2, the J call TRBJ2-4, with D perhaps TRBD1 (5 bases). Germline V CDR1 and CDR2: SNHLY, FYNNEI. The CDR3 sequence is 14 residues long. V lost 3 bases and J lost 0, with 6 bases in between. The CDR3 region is CASSDRGAKNIQYF. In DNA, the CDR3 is TGTGCCAGCAGTGATAGGGGAGCCAAAAACATTCAGTACTTC.

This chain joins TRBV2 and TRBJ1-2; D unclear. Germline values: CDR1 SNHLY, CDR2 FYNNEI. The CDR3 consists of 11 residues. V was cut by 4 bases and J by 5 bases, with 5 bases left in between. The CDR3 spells CASSVGYGYTF. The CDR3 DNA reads TGTGCCAGCAGTGTCGGGTATGGCTACACCTTC.

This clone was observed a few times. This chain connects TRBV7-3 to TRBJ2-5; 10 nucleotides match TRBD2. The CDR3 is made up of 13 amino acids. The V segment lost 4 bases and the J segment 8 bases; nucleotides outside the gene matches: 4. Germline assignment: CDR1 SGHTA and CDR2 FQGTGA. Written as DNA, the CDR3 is TGTGCCAGCAGCTCCGGGACTAGCGAAACCCAGTACTTC. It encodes CASSSGTSETQYF.

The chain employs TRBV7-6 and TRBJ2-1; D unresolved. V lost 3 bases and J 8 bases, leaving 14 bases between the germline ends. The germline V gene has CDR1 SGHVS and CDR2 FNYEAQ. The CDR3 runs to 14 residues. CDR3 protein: CASSLSLGGYEQFF. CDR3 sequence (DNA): TGTGCCAGCAGCTTGTCCCTAGGCGGCTATGAGCAGTTCTTC.

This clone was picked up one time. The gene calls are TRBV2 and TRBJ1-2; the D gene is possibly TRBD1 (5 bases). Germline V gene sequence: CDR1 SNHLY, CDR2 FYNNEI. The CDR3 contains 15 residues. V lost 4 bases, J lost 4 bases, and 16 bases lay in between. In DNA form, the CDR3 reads TGTGCCAGCAGTGCGATCCTAACAGGCCCCTATGGCTACACCTTC. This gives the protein CASSAILTGPYGYTF.

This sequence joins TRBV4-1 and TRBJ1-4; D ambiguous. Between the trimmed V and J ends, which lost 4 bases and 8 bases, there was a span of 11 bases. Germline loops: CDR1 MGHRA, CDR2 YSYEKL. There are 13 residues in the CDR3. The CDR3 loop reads CASSPGLQEKLFF. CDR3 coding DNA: TGCGCCAGCAGCCCAGGACTTCAGGAAAAACTGTTTTTT.

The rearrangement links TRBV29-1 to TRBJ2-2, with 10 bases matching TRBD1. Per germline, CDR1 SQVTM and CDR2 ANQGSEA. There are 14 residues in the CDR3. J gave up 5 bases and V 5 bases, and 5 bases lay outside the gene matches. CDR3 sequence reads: CSVPGTGDTGELFF. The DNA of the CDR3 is TGCAGCGTTCCCGGGACAGGGGATACCGGGGAGCTGTTTTTT.

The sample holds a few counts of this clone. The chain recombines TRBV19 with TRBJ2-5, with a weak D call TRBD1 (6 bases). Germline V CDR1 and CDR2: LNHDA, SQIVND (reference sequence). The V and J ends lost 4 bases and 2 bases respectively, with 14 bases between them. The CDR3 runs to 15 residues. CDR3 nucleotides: TGTGCCAGTAGTACTAGAACGGACAGACAAGAGACCCAGTACTTC. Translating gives CASSTRTDRQETQYF.

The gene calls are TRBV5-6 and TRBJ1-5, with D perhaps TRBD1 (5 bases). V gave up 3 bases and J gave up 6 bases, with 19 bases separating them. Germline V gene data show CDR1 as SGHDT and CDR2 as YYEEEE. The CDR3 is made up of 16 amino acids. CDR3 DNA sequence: TGTGCCAGCAGCTCGTCGATGGGGCGTATTAGTCAGCCCCAGCATTTT. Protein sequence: CASSSSMGRISQPQHF.

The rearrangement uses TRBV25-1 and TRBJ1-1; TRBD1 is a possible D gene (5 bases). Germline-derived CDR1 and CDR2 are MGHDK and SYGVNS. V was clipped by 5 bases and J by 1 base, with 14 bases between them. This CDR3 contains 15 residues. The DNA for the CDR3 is TGTGCCAGCAGTACATCGTATACAGGGAACACTGAAGCTTTCTTT. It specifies CASSTSYTGNTEAFF.

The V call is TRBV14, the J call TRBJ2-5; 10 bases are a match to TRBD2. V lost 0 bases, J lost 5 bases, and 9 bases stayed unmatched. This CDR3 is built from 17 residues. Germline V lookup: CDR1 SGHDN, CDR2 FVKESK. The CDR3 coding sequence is TGTGCCAGCAGCCAAGATGGGATAGCGGGAGGTGGTGAGACCCAGTACTTC. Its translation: CASSQDGIAGGGETQYF.